The 14 T cell receptor beta chains presented below share a single source sample, sequenced in a study of blood T cell repertoires in COVID-19. Repertoires were generated with immunoSEQ multiplex PCR, while TCRdb's copy carries only in-frame clones and drops some. The profile shows around 300,000 clones, roughly 89% of them singletons. Sequencing was carried out using peripheral blood. The receptors were sampled from a woman in her forties with COVID-19, enrolled during active disease.

J is TRBJ2-1 and V is TRBV28; 8 nucleotides line up with TRBD2. CDR1 and CDR2 (germline): MDHEN, SYDVKM. CDR3 length: 15 amino acids. J gave up 0 bases and V 6 bases, and 4 bases lay outside the gene matches. CDR3 sequence (DNA): TGTGCCAGCAGAAACGGGGGGGCCTCCTACAATGAGCAGTTCTTC. It encodes CASRNGGASYNEQFF. Together with reference TRBV28 and TRBJ2-1, the CDR3 gives the full variable domain: DVKVTQSSRYLVKRTGEKVFLECVQDMDHENMFWYRQDPGLGLRLIYFSYDVKMKEKGDIPEGYSVSREKKERFSLILESASTNQTSMYLCASRNGGASYNEQFFGPGTRLTVL.

This clone was found once. The rearrangement links TRBV28 to TRBJ2-5; TRBD2 agrees at 7 bases. This CDR3 has 16 residues. The ends lost 6 bases at V and 2 bases at J; junction bases unmatched: 12. Germline V gives CDR1 MDHEN, CDR2 SYDVKM. CDR3: CASSLGGAGTQETQYF. CDR3 bases: TGTGCCAGCAGCCTCGGGGGAGCGGGGACTCAAGAGACCCAGTACTTC.

J is TRBJ2-1 and V is TRBV27; tentative D call: TRBD2 (6 bases). Between the trimmed V and J ends, which lost 8 bases and 1 base, there was a span of 15 bases. CDR1 and CDR2 from the germline V gene are MNHEY and SMNVEV (reference sequence). This CDR3 spans 15 amino acids. This chain's CDR3 is CASARRETSYNEQFF. In DNA, the CDR3 is TGTGCCAGCGCCCGGCGGGAAACATCCTACAATGAGCAGTTCTTC.

The V and J genes are TRBV6-2 or TRBV6-3 and TRBJ2-7, with 10 positions matching TRBD1. This CDR3 contains 16 residues. CDR1 is MNHEY, CDR2 SVGEGT, per germline. After removal of 4 bases from V and 1 base from J, the junction contained 7 bases not matched to a gene. Written as DNA, the CDR3 is TGTGCCAGCAGTTCCTACCCGGGACAGGGGTCCTACGAGCAGTACTTC. This sequence encodes CASSSYPGQGSYEQYF.

The V gene is TRBV7-2, the J gene TRBJ1-2; weak D call: TRBD1 (6 bases). V was clipped by 5 bases and J by 5 bases, with 15 bases between them. Germline V gives CDR1 SGHTA, CDR2 FQGNSA. The CDR3 totals 14 residues. The CDR3 DNA follows: TGTGCCAGCAGCAAGGGGGTAGGGGAGTATGGCTACACCTTC. Amino acids: CASSKGVGEYGYTF.

The chain uses TRBV7-2 and TRBJ2-1; TRBD2 is a possible D gene (6 bases). The CDR3 is 15 amino acids. V was trimmed by 1 base and J by 4 bases, leaving 11 bases between them. Germline assignment: CDR1 SGHTA and CDR2 FQGNSA. The CDR3 region has the DNA TGTGCCAGCAGCTTAGACCCCGGGGGATACAATGAGCAGTTCTTC. This encodes CASSLDPGGYNEQFF.

The chain uses TRBV5-1 and TRBJ2-1; 13 nucleotides line up with TRBD2. The germline CDR1 and CDR2 sequences are SGHRS and YFSETQ. V was clipped by 4 bases and J by 10 bases; unmatched bases: 5. The length of the CDR3 is 14 residues. CDR3 in DNA: TGCGCCAGCAGCGTGGGACTAGCGGGGAGCGAGCAGTTCTTC. Protein sequence: CASSVGLAGSEQFF.

This sequence joins TRBV7-9 and TRBJ1-1; no firm D call. The CDR3 runs to 13 residues. The V and J ends lost 3 bases and 3 bases respectively, with 8 bases between them. Looked up from germline, CDR1 is SEHNR and CDR2 is FQNEAQ (reference sequence). The CDR3 sequence: CASSFGSDTEAFF. The DNA of the CDR3 is TGTGCCAGCAGCTTCGGTTCCGACACTGAAGCTTTCTTT.

The V gene is TRBV19, the J gene TRBJ2-5, with TRBD2 matching 11 bases. The germline CDR1 and CDR2 sequences are LNHDA and SQIVND (reference sequence). V lost 7 bases to trimming and J lost 4 bases; unmatched junction nucleotides: 8. This CDR3 region has 15 residues. The CDR3 DNA reads as TGTGCCAGTACCTTTAGCGGGGGGGCCGGAGAGACCCAGTACTTC. Its translation is CASTFSGGAGETQYF.

V and J are TRBV30 and TRBJ1-4; TRBD1 matches at 7 bases. Germline V CDR1 and CDR2: GTSNPN, SVGIG (reference sequence). The ends lost 2 bases at V and 9 bases at J; junction bases unmatched: 6. The CDR3 runs to 13 residues. The CDR3 DNA is TGTGCCTGGAGTACGTCAGGGGGGCAAAAACTGTTTTTT. It is translated as CAWSTSGGQKLFF.

The chain carries TRBV28 and TRBJ1-6, with D possibly being TRBD1 (6 bases). Deletions cut 3 bases from V and 9 bases from J, with 12 bases between. Germline CDR1 is MDHEN and CDR2 is SYDVKM. There are 14 residues in the CDR3. The CDR3 DNA is TGTGCCAGCAGTTTGTCTACAGGGCCTTCACCCCTCCACTTT. The encoded protein is CASSLSTGPSPLHF.

The V gene is TRBV19, the J gene TRBJ2-1, with D unclear. The V and J ends lost 5 bases and 0 bases respectively, with 11 bases between them. The germline V gene has CDR1 LNHDA and CDR2 SQIVND (reference sequence). The CDR3 has 15 amino acids. As DNA, the CDR3 is TGTGCCAGTAGTGAAACTTTGAGCTCCTACAATGAGCAGTTCTTC. Its protein is CASSETLSSYNEQFF. Full variable domain (rest looked up from reference TRBV19 and TRBJ2-1): DGGITQSPKYLFRKEGQNVTLSCEQNLNHDAMYWYRQDPGQGLRLIYYSQIVNDFQKGDIAEGYSVSREKKESFPLTVTSAQKNPTAFYLCASSETLSSYNEQFFGPGTRLTVL.

This rearrangement joins TRBV5-8 to TRBJ1-4; 11 bases are shared with TRBD1. V lost 2 bases to trimming and J lost 3 bases; unmatched junction nucleotides: 3. Germline V gives CDR1 SGHTS, CDR2 YDEGEE. The CDR3 totals 16 residues. The CDR3 is CASSLGQGAPNEKLFF. The DNA of the CDR3 is TGTGCCAGCAGCTTAGGACAGGGGGCACCTAATGAAAAACTGTTTTTT.

This sequence joins TRBV6-1 and TRBJ2-1; 8 bases map to TRBD2. Germline CDR1 MNHNS, CDR2 SASEGT. CDR3 size: 15 residues. Losses at the gene ends were 3 bases for V and 2 bases for J; bases not matched to a gene: 3. CDR3 residues: CASSDGGAAYNEQFF. The CDR3 nucleotides read TGTGCCAGCAGTGACGGGGGGGCCGCCTACAATGAGCAGTTCTTC.